The 28 T cell receptor beta chains below come from one sample, sequenced in a study of molecular identifiers for immune sequencing clone quantification. TCRdb re-called the PCR reads through MiXCR, storing one row per CDR3 protein. The sample has around 470,000 distinct CDR3 sequences, around 23% seen once. Input material: naive CD8+ T cells from blood, with Jurkat cell RNA spiked in. Specified subset: FACS-sorted CD8+CD4-CCR7+CD45RA+ naive T cells. The source is a human donor in good health. Some libraries in this study had Jurkat cell RNA spiked in.

To note about this clonotype: As the CDR3 is not closed by the conserved phenylalanine or tryptophan, this likely results from a read error. The chain is built from TRBV29-1 and TRBJ1-2; weak D call: TRBD1 (6 bases). The CDR3 extends over 15 amino acids. The V end lost 5 bases, the J end lost 8 bases, and 24 bases lay between the germline ends. Germline CDR1 reads SQVTM; CDR2 reads ANQGSEA. CDR3 nucleotide sequence: TGCAGCGTTCCCCACCCTGAGGGGGAAGTAGGCGGCTACACCTAC. Its translation: CSVPHPEGEVGGYTY.

The sample holds a few counts of this clonotype. The chain recombines TRBV6-2 or TRBV6-3 with TRBJ1-2, with D uncertain. Germline assignment: CDR1 MNHEY and CDR2 SVGEGT. V lost 3 bases, J lost 8 bases, and 13 bases lay in between. CDR3 length: 13 residues. The DNA of the CDR3 is TGTGCCAGCAGTTATATCCCAAAAGAGGGCTACACCTTC. It encodes CASSYIPKEGYTF.

The chain has TRBV20-1 and TRBJ2-7; D not resolved. Germline V lookup: CDR1 DFQATT, CDR2 SNEGSKA (reference sequence). The CDR3 sequence is 13 residues long. The V end was cut by 6 bases, the J end by 2 bases, with 14 bases between. As DNA, the CDR3 is TGCAGTGCCACCCCTTCTGGGGCCTACGAGCAGTACTTC. Protein product: CSATPSGAYEQYF.

This clonotype appeared a few times. The chain has TRBV20-1 and TRBJ2-7; weak D call: TRBD2 (6 bases). This CDR3 has 14 residues. The germline V and J ends were trimmed by 3 bases and 2 bases, with 14 bases remaining between them. Germline CDR1 is DFQATT and CDR2 is SNEGSKA (reference sequence). CDR3 in DNA: TGCAGTGCTAGCTTCGGGGGTGAAACCTACGAGCAGTACTTC. Amino acids: CSASFGGETYEQYF.

This rearrangement joins TRBV7-9 to TRBJ2-1, with 8 bases aligning to TRBD1. Germline V gives CDR1 SEHNR, CDR2 FQNEAQ (reference sequence). V gave up 5 bases and J gave up 4 bases; unmatched junction bases: 10. This CDR3 region has 16 residues. This chain's CDR3 is CASSPSTGADYNEQFF. The CDR3 DNA reads as TGTGCCAGCAGCCCATCGACAGGGGCTGATTACAATGAGCAGTTCTTC.

This clonotype was counted a few times. In nucleotides, the CDR3 is TGCGCCAGCAGCCAAGATTCTGGGGGCCTCTATGGCTACACCTTC. As protein: CASSQDSGGLYGYTF. The V and J genes are TRBV4-3 and TRBJ1-2; weak D call: TRBD1 (6 bases). Germline CDR1 and CDR2: LGHNA and YSLEER. The CDR3 covers 15 residues. The V gene lost 0 bases and the J gene lost 4 bases, with 12 bases spanning the gap.

This clonotype was recorded only once. A junction boundary mismatches the germline segment, possibly from a read error. This rearrangement joins TRBV7-9 to TRBJ2-1, with 9 bases lining up with TRBD2. Germline V gene sequence: CDR1 SEHNR, CDR2 FQNEAQ (reference sequence). The CDR3 is made up of 14 amino acids. The DNA of the CDR3 is TGTGCCGGCAGTTTGGATAGCGGGAGCCCCGGGCAGTTCTTC. Its translation is CAGSLDSGSPGQFF.

This clonotype showed up just a few times. The chain recombines TRBV28 with TRBJ1-5; D call uncertain. Between the trimmed V and J ends, which lost 5 bases and 6 bases, there was a span of 11 bases. The CDR3 consists of 13 residues. Germline-derived CDR1 and CDR2 are MDHEN and SYDVKM. The CDR3 sequence is CASSPHGSQPQHF. For the CDR3, the DNA is TGTGCCAGCAGTCCACACGGATCTCAGCCCCAGCATTTT. Full variable domain (remainder filled in from reference TRBV28 and TRBJ1-5): DVKVTQSSRYLVKRTGEKVFLECVQDMDHENMFWYRQDPGLGLRLIYFSYDVKMKEKGDIPEGYSVSREKKERFSLILESASTNQTSMYLCASSPHGSQPQHFGDGTRLSIL.

V usage is TRBV4-3 and J usage is TRBJ2-5, with 7 nucleotides matching TRBD1. The germline gives CDR1 LGHNA, CDR2 YSLEER. The CDR3 is made up of 16 amino acids. Trimming took 0 bases from V and 4 from J; bases not matched to a gene: 8. The CDR3 is CASSQDLRGLLETQYF. In DNA, the CDR3 is TGCGCCAGCAGCCAAGATTTAAGGGGGCTGTTAGAGACCCAGTACTTC.

A word on this clonotype: Since a much larger clone is just one base distant, this may be a read error. V and J are TRBV9 and TRBJ2-3; TRBD2 agrees at 7 bases. CDR1 is SGDLS and CDR2 is YYNGEE in the germline V gene. The CDR3 is 15 amino acids. CDR3 DNA sequence: TGTACCAGCAGCGTAGGGACTACCCCCTCGGATACGCAGTATTTT. This translates into CTSSVGTTPSDTQYF.

The rearrangement uses TRBV27 and TRBJ1-4; D remains unclear. The V gene lost 4 bases and the J gene lost 8 bases, with 11 bases spanning the gap. This CDR3 spans 13 amino acids. Germline CDR1 reads MNHEY; CDR2 reads SMNVEV (reference sequence). The CDR3 bases are TGTGCCAGCAGTTGGCAGTTAGGCGAAAAACTGTTTTTT. Residues: CASSWQLGEKLFF.

Only a few counts were recorded for this clonotype. The gene calls are TRBV28 and TRBJ1-1, with 10 nucleotides matching TRBD1. J gave up 4 bases and V 1 base, and 6 bases lay outside the gene matches. CDR1 MDHEN and CDR2 SYDVKM come from the germline V gene. This CDR3 region has 16 residues. The CDR3 loop is CASSLLETGGFTEAFF. The CDR3 DNA sequence: TGTGCCAGCAGTTTATTGGAGACAGGGGGCTTCACTGAAGCTTTCTTT.

There are a few counts of this clonotype. This sequence joins TRBV9 and TRBJ1-1; possible D gene TRBD1, 6 bases. Germline values: CDR1 SGDLS, CDR2 YYNGEE. The CDR3 totals 13 residues. V shed 6 bases and J shed 8 bases, with 17 bases lying between them. The CDR3 loop reads CASTTNGQGEAFF. For the CDR3, the DNA is TGTGCCAGCACCACCAATGGGCAGGGGGAAGCTTTCTTT.

For this clonotype: A single base separates this from a much larger clone, so it may be a read error. The chain has TRBV12-3 or TRBV12-4 and TRBJ1-2; TRBD1 is a possible D gene (5 bases). The CDR3 is made up of 14 amino acids. CDR3 bases: TGTGCCAGCAATTTATCCGACAGCCTCTATGGCTACACCTTC. Its protein is CASNLSDSLYGYTF.

On this clonotype: Since a much larger clone is just one base distant, this may be a read error. The conserved closing phenylalanine or tryptophan is absent in this CDR3, likely reflecting a read error. The chain uses TRBV29-1 and TRBJ1-1, with 11 bases aligning to TRBD1. CDR3 length: 13 amino acids. CDR1 SQVTM and CDR2 ANQGSEA come from the germline V gene. Trimming took 7 bases from V and 7 from J; bases not matched to a gene: 8. The CDR3 sequence is CSARTGGYVEAFL. The CDR3, as DNA: TGCAGCGCCCGGACAGGGGGCTATGTTGAAGCTTTCCTT.

For this clonotype: A much larger clone differs by one base, so this may be a read error. V usage is TRBV7-9 and J usage is TRBJ2-3, with D uncertain. Matching the DNA end better, TRBJ1-5 makes the J call doubtful. This CDR3 has 12 amino acids. CDR1 SEHNR and CDR2 FQNEAQ come from the germline V gene (reference sequence). CDR3 in DNA: TGTGCCAGCAGCACCGACCTCGATACGCAGCATTTT. Its protein product is CASSTDLDTQHF.

The chain combines TRBV4-3 with TRBJ2-2; D is possibly TRBD1 (7 bases). Trimming stripped 0 bases from V and 7 bases from J, with 9 bases between. CDR1 is LGHNA and CDR2 is YSLEER in the germline V gene. The CDR3 runs 14 residues. The CDR3 spells CASSQDQGGGELFF. The CDR3 nucleotides read TGCGCCAGCAGCCAAGATCAGGGGGGCGGGGAGCTGTTTTTT.

This clonotype has ten or more counts. The DNA for the CDR3 is TGTGCCAGCAGCTTAGGACCCACCGGGGACGAGCAGTACTTC. The encoded protein is CASSLGPTGDEQYF. This chain connects TRBV7-9 to TRBJ2-7; possibly TRBD2 for D (5 bases). The V end was cut by 1 base, the J end by 5 bases, with 12 bases between. CDR3 size: 14 residues. CDR1 is SEHNR, CDR2 FQNEAQ, per germline (reference sequence).

This rearrangement joins TRBV20-1 to TRBJ2-1; D remains ambiguous. This CDR3 is built from 16 residues. V was shortened by 0 bases and J by 5 bases, with 17 bases between the two germline ends. From germline, CDR1 is DFQATT and CDR2 SNEGSKA (reference sequence). The CDR3 DNA reads TGCAGTGCTAGAGATTCCCGGGCCGCCCTGGACAATGAGCAGTTCTTC. This encodes CSARDSRAALDNEQFF.

This clonotype showed up just a few times. The chain links TRBV27 to TRBJ2-7; D remains unclear. The CDR3 sequence is 13 residues long. Germline CDR1 and CDR2: MNHEY and SMNVEV (reference sequence). V was shortened by 6 bases and J by 3 bases, with 12 bases between the two germline ends. The CDR3: CASRLSDGYEQYF. The CDR3 DNA reads TGTGCCAGCAGACTCTCGGACGGCTACGAGCAGTACTTC.

The table lists this clonotype with a few counts. For the CDR3, the DNA is TGCAGTGCTATTCCAGGACTCTACTACGAGCAGTACTTC. It translates to CSAIPGLYYEQYF. The chain couples TRBV20-1 to TRBJ2-7; tentatively, D is TRBD2 (5 bases). V lost 4 bases and J lost 3, with 13 bases in between. Germline V lookup: CDR1 DFQATT, CDR2 SNEGSKA (reference sequence). This CDR3 is built from 13 residues.

The chain uses TRBV6-5 and TRBJ2-2; D remains ambiguous. Trimming shortened V by 1 base and J by 6 bases, and 9 bases separated the two germline ends. The CDR3 length is 14 residues. Looked up from germline, CDR1 is MNHEY and CDR2 is SVGAGI. In DNA, the CDR3 is TGTGCCAGCAGTTACTTCGACTTAGCCGGGGAGCTGTTTTTT. It yields the protein CASSYFDLAGELFF.

This CDR3 reads CASSGGIPINQPQHF. DNA of the CDR3: TGTGCCAGTAGTGGAGGGATCCCGATCAATCAGCCCCAGCATTTT. The chain uses TRBV19 and TRBJ1-5; D unresolved. V lost 5 bases and J 3 bases, leaving 14 bases between the germline ends. The length of the CDR3 is 15 residues. CDR1 is LNHDA, CDR2 SQIVND, per germline (reference sequence). The entire variable domain, with the rest obtained from reference TRBV19 and TRBJ1-5, is as follows: DGGITQSPKYLFRKEGQNVTLSCEQNLNHDAMYWYRQDPGQGLRLIYYSQIVNDFQKGDIAEGYSVSREKKESFPLTVTSAQKNPTAFYLCASSGGIPINQPQHFGDGTRLSIL.

This chain joins TRBV2 and TRBJ2-7; possible D gene TRBD1, 5 bases. V was shortened by 8 bases and J by 4 bases, with 18 bases between the two germline ends. The CDR3 extends over 14 amino acids. Germline CDR1 SNHLY, CDR2 FYNNEI. CDR3 region: CASAGLDILYEQYF. CDR3 nucleotide sequence: TGTGCCAGCGCCGGCCTGGACATATTATACGAGCAGTACTTC.

This clonotype was seen more than once but under ten times. The chain recombines TRBV6-5 with TRBJ2-7; no firm D call. V gave up 2 bases and J gave up 3 bases, with 11 bases separating them. The CDR3 has 14 residues. Germline V CDR1 and CDR2: MNHEY, SVGAGI. In DNA form, the CDR3 reads TGTGCCAGCAGTTACCGCCCGAGAAACTACGAGCAGTACTTC. This sequence encodes CASSYRPRNYEQYF.

To note about this clonotype: This may arise from a read error, as a much more abundant clone is one base away. DNA of the CDR3: TGTGCCAGCAGTGCAGCAGGGTCCTCCTCCTACAATGAGCAGTTCTTC. Translated: CASSAAGSSSYNEQFF. The chain combines TRBV5-6 with TRBJ2-1; possible D gene TRBD1, 5 bases. The V end was cut by 5 bases, the J end by 0 bases, with 15 bases between. The CDR3 sequence is 16 residues long. Per the germline V gene, CDR1 is SGHDT and CDR2 is YYEEEE.

The chain carries TRBV12-5 and TRBJ2-1; D is unclear. The CDR3 sequence is 13 residues long. The V end was cut by 6 bases, the J end by 0 bases, with 6 bases between. CDR1 is LGHNT and CDR2 is FRNRAP in the germline V gene. CDR3 region: CASGESSYNEQFF. The CDR3 nucleotides are TGTGCTAGTGGGGAGAGCTCCTACAATGAGCAGTTCTTC.

Of note for this clonotype: A much bigger clone sits one base away, suggesting this may be a read error. This chain links TRBV12-3 or TRBV12-4 with TRBJ1-5, with D uncertain. Trimming took off 4 bases at V and 6 bases at J, with 16 bases between the two ends. The CDR3 loop spans 15 amino acids. The DNA of the CDR3 is TGTGCCAGCAGTTCTGGTTCGCATATCACTCAGCCCCAGCATTTT. Its protein product is CASSSGSHITQPQHF.